A selection of T cell receptor beta chains follows, all from one sample in a study of shared clonotypes between healthy human individuals. The assay was immunoSEQ multiplex PCR, and TCRdb's table has in-frame clones only and misses some. The sample lists over a million clones; roughly 96% were seen once. Sequencing was carried out using naive CD4+ T cells sorted from blood. The source is a man aged 25-45 years in good health. Both conserved end residues are part of each CDR3. Each record gives: V gene, D gene, J gene, clone size, CDR3 protein, CDR3 DNA. A D gene is named only where the DNA matches it firmly. Expanded clones get a size class; other rows say once, few or many, or leave the size out.

v_call: TRBV5-1; d_call: NA; j_call: TRBJ1-4; clone_size: NA; cdr3_aa: CASSNGAGEKLFF; cdr3_nt: TGCGCCAGCAGCAACGGGGCAGGTGAAAAACTGTTTTTT
v_call: TRBV11-2; d_call: NA; j_call: TRBJ2-1; clone_size: NA; cdr3_aa: CASSSNRGSYNEQFF; cdr3_nt: TGTGCCAGCAGCTCAAACCGCGGGTCCTACAATGAGCAGTTCTTC
v_call: TRBV10-3; d_call: TRBD1; j_call: TRBJ2-2; clone_size: NA; cdr3_aa: CAIREDRGNTGELFF; cdr3_nt: TGTGCCATCAGGGAAGACAGGGGAAATACCGGGGAGCTGTTTTTT
v_call: TRBV18; d_call: TRBD1; j_call: TRBJ1-4; clone_size: NA; cdr3_aa: CASSPGGQGSEKLFF; cdr3_nt: TGTGCCAGCTCACCGGGGGGACAGGGGAGTGAAAAACTGTTTTTT
v_call: TRBV18; d_call: NA; j_call: TRBJ2-2; clone_size: NA; cdr3_aa: CASSPTGLNTGELFF; cdr3_nt: TGTGCCAGCTCACCAACGGGCCTGAACACCGGGGAGCTGTTTTTT
v_call: TRBV28; d_call: TRBD2; j_call: TRBJ2-7; clone_size: NA; cdr3_aa: CASRRGLAGGSYEQYF; cdr3_nt: TGTGCCAGCAGAAGGGGACTAGCGGGAGGGTCCTACGAGCAGTACTTC
v_call: TRBV6-1; d_call: NA; j_call: TRBJ1-5; clone_size: NA; cdr3_aa: CASSGRVQQPQHF; cdr3_nt: TGTGCCAGCAGTGGCAGGGTCCAACAGCCCCAGCATTTT
v_call: TRBV29-1; d_call: TRBD2; j_call: TRBJ2-7; clone_size: NA; cdr3_aa: CSVEWSGRAYEQYF; cdr3_nt: TGCAGCGTTGAATGGAGCGGGAGGGCCTACGAGCAGTACTTC
v_call: TRBV5-1; d_call: TRBD2; j_call: TRBJ2-5; clone_size: NA; cdr3_aa: CASSLVSGSEETQYF; cdr3_nt: TGCGCCAGCAGCTTGGTTAGCGGGAGTGAGGAGACCCAGTACTTC
v_call: TRBV5-1; d_call: NA; j_call: TRBJ2-3; clone_size: NA; cdr3_aa: CASSPRPTDTQYF; cdr3_nt: TGCGCCAGCAGCCCCCGTCCCACAGATACGCAGTATTTT
v_call: TRBV30; d_call: NA; j_call: TRBJ2-7; clone_size: NA; cdr3_aa: CAWSLSSYEQYF; cdr3_nt: TGTGCCTGGAGTCTGAGCTCCTACGAGCAGTACTTC
v_call: TRBV11-2; d_call: NA; j_call: TRBJ1-2; clone_size: many; cdr3_aa: CASSRTVNYGYTF; cdr3_nt: TGTGCCAGCAGCCGGACTGTTAACTATGGCTACACCTTC
v_call: TRBV28; d_call: NA; j_call: TRBJ2-7; clone_size: NA; cdr3_aa: CASSSRGPYSYEQYF; cdr3_nt: TGTGCCAGCAGTTCTAGAGGGCCCTACTCCTACGAGCAGTACTTC
v_call: TRBV6-5; d_call: TRBD1; j_call: TRBJ2-7; clone_size: NA; cdr3_aa: CASSYWDRPYEQYF; cdr3_nt: TGTGCCAGCAGTTACTGGGACAGGCCCTACGAGCAGTACTTC
v_call: TRBV4-3; d_call: NA; j_call: TRBJ1-2; clone_size: NA; cdr3_aa: CASSQGRSYGYTF; cdr3_nt: TGCGCCAGCAGCCAAGGAAGGAGCTATGGCTACACCTTC
v_call: TRBV5-1; d_call: TRBD2; j_call: TRBJ2-3; clone_size: NA; cdr3_aa: CASSLGASGSADTQYF; cdr3_nt: TGCGCCAGCAGCTTGGGGGCTAGCGGGAGCGCAGATACGCAGTATTTT
v_call: TRBV21-1; d_call: NA; j_call: TRBJ2-1; clone_size: NA; cdr3_aa: CASSKLLGATSGMINFYNEQFF; cdr3_nt: TGTGCCAGCAGCAAACTCCTGGGGGCGACTAGCGGGATGATCAACTTTTACAATGAGCAGTTCTTC
v_call: TRBV6-1; d_call: NA; j_call: TRBJ2-5; clone_size: once; cdr3_aa: CASPRAVGETQYF; cdr3_nt: TGTGCCAGCCCCAGGGCGGTGGGGGAGACCCAGTACTTC
v_call: TRBV5-1; d_call: TRBD2; j_call: TRBJ2-2; clone_size: NA; cdr3_aa: CASSGGLAGRNTGELFF; cdr3_nt: TGCGCCAGCAGCGGGGGACTAGCGGGAAGAAACACCGGGGAGCTGTTTTTT
v_call: TRBV28; d_call: NA; j_call: TRBJ1-1; clone_size: NA; cdr3_aa: CASEPSFNTEAFF; cdr3_nt: TGTGCCAGCGAGCCGTCGTTTAACACTGAAGCTTTCTTT
v_call: TRBV27; d_call: NA; j_call: TRBJ1-2; clone_size: NA; cdr3_aa: CASSLEGSGYGYTF; cdr3_nt: TGTGCCAGCAGTTTGGAAGGTTCGGGTTATGGCTACACCTTC
v_call: TRBV11-2; d_call: NA; j_call: TRBJ1-2; clone_size: NA; cdr3_aa: CASSLSSVTYGYTF; cdr3_nt: TGTGCCAGCAGCTTATCATCCGTTACCTATGGCTACACCTTC
v_call: TRBV14; d_call: NA; j_call: TRBJ1-5; clone_size: once; cdr3_aa: CASSHQDMRVYNQPQHF; cdr3_nt: TGTGCCAGCAGCCACCAAGATATGAGGGTCTACAATCAGCCCCAGCATTTT
v_call: TRBV19; d_call: NA; j_call: TRBJ1-1; clone_size: once; cdr3_aa: CASTRGQSPTEAFF; cdr3_nt: TGTGCCAGTACCCGCGGACAGTCCCCCACTGAAGCTTTCTTT
v_call: TRBV5-8; d_call: NA; j_call: TRBJ2-2; clone_size: NA; cdr3_aa: CASSLESHWGTGELFF; cdr3_nt: TGTGCCAGCAGCTTGGAGTCACACTGGGGCACCGGGGAGCTGTTTTTT
v_call: TRBV11-2; d_call: NA; j_call: TRBJ2-4; clone_size: once; cdr3_aa: CASSFPSGGAKNIQYF; cdr3_nt: TGTGCCAGCAGCTTCCCTTCGGGTGGGGCCAAAAACATTCAGTACTTC
v_call: TRBV28; d_call: NA; j_call: TRBJ2-3; clone_size: NA; cdr3_aa: CASSLRQGAMDTQYF; cdr3_nt: TGTGCCAGCAGTTTGAGACAAGGGGCGATGGATACGCAGTATTTT
v_call: TRBV9; d_call: NA; j_call: TRBJ2-1; clone_size: NA; cdr3_aa: CASSVTGLTESEQFF; cdr3_nt: TGTGCCAGCAGCGTTACGGGACTTACGGAGAGTGAGCAGTTCTTC
v_call: TRBV27; d_call: TRBD2; j_call: TRBJ2-4; clone_size: NA; cdr3_aa: CASRRTSGRVMGIQYF; cdr3_nt: TGTGCCAGCAGGCGGACTAGCGGGAGGGTTATGGGCATTCAGTACTTC
v_call: TRBV18; d_call: NA; j_call: TRBJ2-1; clone_size: NA; cdr3_aa: CASSEREQFF; cdr3_nt: TGTGCCAGCTCCGAGCGGGAGCAGTTCTTC
v_call: TRBV5-1; d_call: TRBD1; j_call: TRBJ2-1; clone_size: NA; cdr3_aa: CASSPQAGQGSNEQFF; cdr3_nt: TGCGCCAGCAGCCCCCAGGCTGGACAGGGGAGCAATGAGCAGTTCTTC
v_call: TRBV19; d_call: NA; j_call: TRBJ2-2; clone_size: NA; cdr3_aa: CASRQGLPGELFF; cdr3_nt: TGTGCCAGTAGGCAGGGCCTCCCCGGGGAGCTGTTTTTT
v_call: TRBV14; d_call: NA; j_call: TRBJ2-3; clone_size: NA; cdr3_aa: CASSPSGAATDTQYF; cdr3_nt: TGTGCCAGCAGCCCGTCAGGGGCCGCGACAGATACGCAGTATTTT